This is a list of T cell receptor beta chains from one sample in a study of cytomegalovirus exposure and HLA in healthy donors. Repertoires were generated with immunoSEQ multiplex PCR, while TCRdb's copy carries only in-frame clones and drops some. The table includes some 150,000 clones, 50% to 75% detected once. The sequencing input was PBMCs. Receptors were obtained from a woman aged 55-69 years in good health and CMV-seropositive. The CDR3 runs from the conserved cysteine through the conserved F or W. D genes are given only for firm matches. Clone size is not always given. Where it is, it says once, few, many or a class for expanded clones.

j_gene | d_gene | abundance | v_gene | CDR3aa | CDR3nt
TRBJ2-1 | . | . | TRBV5-5 | CASSLAVGGMAFEQFF | TGTGCCAGCAGCTTGGCCGTGGGCGGGATGGCGTTTGAGCAGTTCTTC
TRBJ1-2 | . | . | TRBV20-1 | CSARANYGYTF | TGCAGTGCTAGAGCAAACTATGGCTACACCTTC
TRBJ1-1 | . | few | TRBV6-1 | CASSELNTEAFF | TGTGCCAGCAGTGAACTAAACACTGAAGCTTTCTTT
TRBJ2-3 | . | . | TRBV11-3 | CASSLGGDTDTQYF | TGTGCCAGCAGCTTAGGGGGAGACACAGATACGCAGTATTTT
TRBJ2-1 | TRBD2 | few | TRBV7-9 | CASSLNKGLADEQFF | TGTGCCAGCAGCTTAAACAAGGGACTAGCGGATGAGCAGTTCTTC
TRBJ2-7 | TRBD2 | . | TRBV18 | CASSASGGSYEQYF | TGTGCCAGCTCAGCTAGCGGGGGATCCTACGAGCAGTACTTC
TRBJ2-7 | TRBD1 | . | TRBV15 | CATSRGQGLAEQYF | TGTGCCACCAGCAGGGGACAGGGGTTGGCCGAGCAGTACTTC
TRBJ1-1 | . | . | TRBV5-1 | CASSLVAVAGVRVTEAFF | TGCGCCAGCAGCTTGGTGGCAGTAGCAGGGGTTAGAGTCACTGAAGCTTTCTTT
TRBJ2-3 | . | . | TRBV5-6 | CASSLVGEDTDTQYF | TGTGCCAGCAGCTTGGTGGGAGAGGACACAGATACGCAGTATTTT
TRBJ2-3 | TRBD2 | . | TRBV6-4 | CASSDSAGGTTDTQYF | TGTGCCAGCAGTGACTCAGCGGGAGGGACCACAGATACGCAGTATTTT
TRBJ2-5 | . | . | TRBV21-1 | CACSDSREETQYF | TGTGCCTGCAGCGACTCCAGGGAAGAGACCCAGTACTTC
TRBJ2-3 | . | few | TRBV29-1 | CSVGGGLTDTQYF | TGCAGCGTTGGGGGGGGCCTGACAGATACGCAGTATTTT
TRBJ2-7 | . | once | TRBV27 | CASSFRGAPPGEQYF | TGTGCCAGCAGTTTTAGGGGCGCCCCACCCGGCGAGCAGTACTTC
TRBJ2-1 | . | . | TRBV7-8 | CASSSRREASYNEQFF | TGTGCCAGCAGCTCAAGAAGGGAGGCTAGCTACAATGAGCAGTTCTTC
TRBJ1-2 | TRBD1 | . | TRBV5-4 | CASRRDREDGYTF | TGTGCCAGCAGAAGGGACAGGGAAGATGGCTACACCTTC
TRBJ2-5 | . | few | TRBV2 | CASSPTRLETQYF | TGTGCCAGCAGCCCGACTAGACTTGAGACCCAGTACTTC
TRBJ2-7 | TRBD1 | . | TRBV28 | CASSTGTGGAEQYF | TGTGCCAGCAGCACCGGGACAGGGGGCGCCGAGCAGTACTTC
TRBJ1-2 | . | once | TRBV6-5 | CASQPPRGASGGYTF | TGTGCCAGCCAACCCCCTAGGGGCGCTTCAGGAGGCTACACCTTC
TRBJ1-1 | TRBD1 | . | TRBV11-1 | CASSKGDRNTEAFF | TGTGCCAGCAGCAAAGGGGACAGGAACACTGAAGCTTTCTTT
TRBJ2-7 | . | few | TRBV4-2 | CASSPSDSEGHEQYF | TGTGCCAGCAGCCCTTCGGACTCCGAGGGCCACGAGCAGTACTTC
TRBJ1-1 | TRBD1 | few | TRBV6-6 | CATGTVNTEAFF | TGTGCCACCGGGACAGTTAACACTGAAGCTTTCTTT
TRBJ2-1 | TRBD2 | . | TRBV9 | CASSVTAGDLGEQFF | TGTGCCAGCAGCGTAACAGCGGGAGACTTGGGTGAGCAGTTCTTC
TRBJ2-5 | TRBD1 | . | TRBV7-7 | CASSLGTGVETQYF | TGTGCCAGCAGCTTAGGGACAGGGGTAGAGACCCAGTACTTC
TRBJ1-4 | . | few | TRBV28 | CASSFAGATNEKLFF | TGTGCCAGCAGTTTTGCGGGGGCAACTAATGAAAAACTGTTTTTT
TRBJ1-1 | . | few | TRBV5-1 | CASSGGSGMNTEAFF | TGCGCCAGCAGTGGGGGCAGCGGGATGAACACTGAAGCTTTCTTT
TRBJ2-4 | TRBD2 | . | TRBV7-2 | CASSRLAVGIQYF | TGTGCCAGCAGCAGACTAGCGGTTGGCATTCAGTACTTC
TRBJ2-7 | TRBD1 | . | TRBV18 | CASSKTGGHEQYF | TGTGCCAGCTCCAAGACAGGGGGCCACGAGCAGTACTTC
TRBJ2-7 | TRBD1 | . | TRBV11-3 | CASSLGGQGYEQYF | TGTGCCAGCAGCTTAGGGGGACAGGGCTACGAGCAGTACTTC
TRBJ2-2 | TRBD2 | . | TRBV7-2 | CASSLGGLAGGLTGELFF | TGTGCCAGCAGCTTAGGGGGACTAGCGGGAGGGCTCACCGGGGAGCTGTTTTTT
TRBJ2-3 | TRBD1 | . | TRBV11-2 | CASSFGQGDTQYF | TGTGCCAGCAGCTTTGGACAGGGAGATACGCAGTATTTT
TRBJ2-3 | TRBD2 | . | TRBV4-2 | CASSQIRGGRAGTDTQYF | TGTGCCAGCAGCCAGATAAGGGGCGGGAGGGCCGGAACAGATACGCAGTATTTT
TRBJ1-2 | TRBD1 | . | TRBV7-9 | CASSATDRVVGYGYTF | TGTGCCAGCAGCGCTACGGACAGGGTCGTCGGCTATGGCTACACCTTC
TRBJ2-7 | TRBD1 | few | TRBV28 | CASSQEDRGFKYF | TGTGCCAGCAGTCAAGAGGACAGGGGGTTCAAGTACTTC
TRBJ1-2 | . | . | TRBV19 | CASSMTEKRGYTF | TGTGCCAGTAGTATGACCGAGAAGCGTGGCTACACCTTC
TRBJ2-7 | TRBD2 | . | TRBV2 | CASSARTSGTYEQYF | TGTGCCAGCAGTGCCCGGACTAGCGGGACTTACGAGCAGTACTTC
TRBJ2-7 | TRBD2 | . | TRBV7-6 | CASSSGLADFYEQYF | TGTGCCAGCAGCTCGGGACTAGCGGATTTCTACGAGCAGTACTTC
TRBJ1-5 | . | . | TRBV10-3 | CAISEELQGKTPQHF | TGTGCCATCAGTGAGGAACTGCAGGGGAAGACGCCCCAGCATTTT
TRBJ2-7 | . | few | TRBV9 | CASSAAGQRYEQYF | TGTGCCAGCAGCGCGGCGGGACAGAGATACGAGCAGTACTTC
TRBJ2-3 | TRBD1 | . | TRBV7-7 | CASSSRTGPDTQYF | TGTGCCAGCAGCTCCCGGACAGGGCCAGATACGCAGTATTTT
TRBJ2-7 | TRBD1 | . | TRBV5-1 | CASSLGARTGIDEQYF | TGCGCCAGCAGCTTGGGAGCCAGGACAGGCATCGACGAGCAGTACTTC
TRBJ1-2 | . | . | TRBV5-6 | CASSLRSGWAYGYTF | TGTGCCAGCAGCTTAAGATCGGGGTGGGCCTATGGCTACACCTTC
TRBJ2-7 | . | . | TRBV11-2 | CASSLRSRSSYEQYF | TGTGCCAGCAGCTTAAGATCCCGGAGCTCCTACGAGCAGTACTTC
TRBJ2-1 | TRBD2 | . | TRBV5-6 | CASSLPGLASNEQFF | TGTGCCAGCAGCTTACCGGGACTAGCGAGTAATGAGCAGTTCTTC
TRBJ1-2 | . | . | TRBV5-8 | CASSPGRGGYTF | TGTGCCAGCAGCCCCGGGCGGGGAGGCTACACCTTC
TRBJ2-1 | . | few | TRBV7-6 | CASSLVSGSSYNEQFF | TGTGCCAGCAGCTTAGTTTCTGGGAGCTCCTACAATGAGCAGTTCTTC
TRBJ2-1 | . | . | TRBV4-1 | CASSQDQPRGTYNEQFF | TGCGCCAGCAGCCAAGATCAGCCAAGGGGGACGTACAATGAGCAGTTCTTC
TRBJ2-2 | . | . | TRBV9 | CASSVDPVGELFF | TGTGCCAGCAGCGTAGATCCCGTCGGGGAGCTGTTTTTT
TRBJ2-5 | TRBD1 | . | TRBV11-1 | CASSSSTGTEGTQYF | TGTGCCAGCAGCTCCTCGACAGGGACAGAGGGGACCCAGTACTTC
TRBJ2-2 | TRBD2 | few | TRBV11-3 | CASSLTSGAGELFF | TGTGCCAGCAGCTTGACTAGCGGGGCCGGGGAGCTGTTTTTT